One T cell receptor (beta chain) is described in this entry. Its antigen is unknown. This entry belongs to a study of blood T cells in healthy people across ages. Study-wide findings and caveats: Compared with aged donors, long-lived donors showed fewer expanded clones, suggesting selection. TCR beta diversity correlated strongly with naive T cell percentage.

Together with a sample-barcoded 5' primer, a J-beta primer mix was included in a second PCR lasting roughly 6 to 12 cycles. At least 2.5 million CDR3-containing paired-end reads were obtained per sample. Each CDR3 protein is one row after TCRdb ran MiXCR on the 5' RACE reads. The top ten clones hold around 49% of a sample with hundreds of thousands of distinct CDR3 sequences, 52% of them seen once. Healthy Caucasian individuals from Russia aged about 6 to 90 served as donors. This TCR was recovered from a man in his sixties in good health. Sequencing used blood.

The CDR3, as DNA: TGTGCCAGCAGTGAATGGGCGACAGATACGCAGTATTTT. Translation gives CASSEWATDTQYF. The V and J genes are TRBV2 and TRBJ2-3; no reliable D call. Germline V gene lookup returns CDR1 SNHLY and CDR2 FYNNEI. The CDR3 length is 13 residues. V lost 2 bases, J lost 3 bases, and 6 bases lay in between. Full variable domain (outside the CDR3, taken from reference TRBV2 and TRBJ2-3): EPEVTQTPSHQVTQMGQEVILRCVPISNHLYFYWYRQILGQKVEFLVSFYNNEISEKSEIFDDQFSVERPDGSNFTLKIRSTKLEDSAMYFCASSEWATDTQYFGPGTRLTVL.